The clone carrying this T cell receptor beta chain occurred once. Its antigen is not identified. These data are taken from a study of T cell responses to AZD1222 COVID-19 vaccine. Broader study findings: Close to half of all spike-specific TCRs reportedly target regions of the variants that are unmutated. White British people made up most donors, females outnumbered males, and clonal diversity was possibly underestimated. Baseline antibody screening turned up just a handful of seropositive AZD1222 recipients.

The method was immunoSEQ multiplex PCR; TCRdb's version includes in-frame clones alone and lacks a portion of them. Found here are fewer than 120,000 clones, about 90% of them singletons; the top ten hold roughly 14%. This TCR derives from an adult who received the AZD1222 COVID-19 vaccine. The sequencing used peripheral blood, collected 28 days after the second AZD1222 dose.

CDR3 in amino acids: CASQEGLAYRRGTQYF. The CDR3 bases are TGCGCCAGCCAGGAGGGGCTAGCGTACCGAAGGGGGACCCAGTACTTC. The V gene is TRBV5-1, the J gene TRBJ2-5; TRBD2 is a possible D gene (6 bases). Trimming removed 7 bases at V and 7 bases at J, with 26 bases between. This CDR3 has 16 residues. The germline V gene has CDR1 SGHRS and CDR2 YFSETQ.